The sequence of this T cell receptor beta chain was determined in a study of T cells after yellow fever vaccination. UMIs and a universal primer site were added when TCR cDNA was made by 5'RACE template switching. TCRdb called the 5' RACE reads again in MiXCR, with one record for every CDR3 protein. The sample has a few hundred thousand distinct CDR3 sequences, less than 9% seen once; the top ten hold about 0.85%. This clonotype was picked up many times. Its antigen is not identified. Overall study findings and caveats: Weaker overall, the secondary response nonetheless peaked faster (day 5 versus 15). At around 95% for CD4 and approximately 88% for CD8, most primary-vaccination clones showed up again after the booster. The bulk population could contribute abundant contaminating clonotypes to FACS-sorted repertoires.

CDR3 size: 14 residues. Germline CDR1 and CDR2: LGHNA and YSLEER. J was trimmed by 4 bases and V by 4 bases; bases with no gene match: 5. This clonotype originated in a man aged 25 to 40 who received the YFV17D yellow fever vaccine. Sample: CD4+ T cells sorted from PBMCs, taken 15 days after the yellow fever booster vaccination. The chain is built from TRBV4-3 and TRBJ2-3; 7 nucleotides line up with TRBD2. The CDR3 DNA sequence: TGCGCCAGCAGCCGAGACGCGGGAGCAGATACGCAGTATTTT. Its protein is CASSRDAGADTQYF.